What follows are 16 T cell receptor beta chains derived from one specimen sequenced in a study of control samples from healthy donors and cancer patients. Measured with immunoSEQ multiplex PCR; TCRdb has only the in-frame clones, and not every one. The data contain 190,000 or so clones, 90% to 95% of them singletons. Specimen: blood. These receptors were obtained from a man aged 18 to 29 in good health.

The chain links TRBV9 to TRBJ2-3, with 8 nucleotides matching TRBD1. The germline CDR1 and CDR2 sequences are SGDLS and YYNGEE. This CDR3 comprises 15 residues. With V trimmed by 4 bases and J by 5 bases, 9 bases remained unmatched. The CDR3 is CASSPRAGGLDTQYF. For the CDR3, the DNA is TGTGCCAGCAGCCCCCGGGCAGGGGGCTTAGATACGCAGTATTTT.

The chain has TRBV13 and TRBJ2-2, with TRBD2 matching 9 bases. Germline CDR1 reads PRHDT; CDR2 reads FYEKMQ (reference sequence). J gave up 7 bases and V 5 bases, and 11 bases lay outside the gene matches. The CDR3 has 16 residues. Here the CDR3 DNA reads TGTGCCAGCAGCCTCCGGCGGGGGGGCCCTGGCGGGGAGCTGTTTTTT. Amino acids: CASSLRRGGPGGELFF. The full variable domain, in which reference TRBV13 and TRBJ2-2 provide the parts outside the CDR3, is AAGVIQSPRHLIKEKRETATLKCYPIPRHDTVYWYQQGPGQDPQFLISFYEKMQSDKGSIPDRFSAQQFSDYHSELNMSSLELGDSALYFCASSLRRGGPGGELFFGEGSRLTVL.

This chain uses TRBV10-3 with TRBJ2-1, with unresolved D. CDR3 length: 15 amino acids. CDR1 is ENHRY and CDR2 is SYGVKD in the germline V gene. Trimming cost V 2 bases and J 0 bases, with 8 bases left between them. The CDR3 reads CAISEKASSYNEQFF. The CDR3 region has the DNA TGTGCCATCAGTGAGAAGGCGAGCTCCTACAATGAGCAGTTCTTC.

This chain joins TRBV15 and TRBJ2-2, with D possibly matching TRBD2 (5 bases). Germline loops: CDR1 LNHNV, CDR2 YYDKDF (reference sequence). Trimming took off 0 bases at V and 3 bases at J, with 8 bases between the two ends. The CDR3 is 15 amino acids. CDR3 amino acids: CATSRDQRDTGELFF. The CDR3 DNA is TGTGCCACCAGCAGAGATCAGAGGGACACCGGGGAGCTGTTTTTT. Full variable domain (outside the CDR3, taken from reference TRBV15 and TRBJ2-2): DAMVIQNPRYQVTQFGKPVTLSCSQTLNHNVMYWYQQKSSQAPKLLFHYYDKDFNNEADTPDNFQSRRPNTSFCFLDIRSPGLGDTAMYLCATSRDQRDTGELFFGEGSRLTVL.

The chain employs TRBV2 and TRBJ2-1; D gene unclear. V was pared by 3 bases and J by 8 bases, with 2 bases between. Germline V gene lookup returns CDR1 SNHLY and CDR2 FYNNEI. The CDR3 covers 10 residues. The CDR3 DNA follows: TGTGCCAGCAGTGAGTATGAGCAGTTCTTC. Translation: CASSEYEQFF.

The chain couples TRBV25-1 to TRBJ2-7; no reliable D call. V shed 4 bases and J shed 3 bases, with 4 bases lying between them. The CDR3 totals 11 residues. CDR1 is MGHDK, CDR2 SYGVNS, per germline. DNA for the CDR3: TGTGCCAGCAGTGTAATCTACGAGCAGTACTTC. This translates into CASSVIYEQYF.

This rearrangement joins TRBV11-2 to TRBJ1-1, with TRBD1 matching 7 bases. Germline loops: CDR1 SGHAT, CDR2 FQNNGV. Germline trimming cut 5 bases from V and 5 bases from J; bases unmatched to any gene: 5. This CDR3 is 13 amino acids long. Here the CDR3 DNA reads TGTGCCAGCAGCCGTACAGGGGAAACTGAAGCTTTCTTT. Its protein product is CASSRTGETEAFF.

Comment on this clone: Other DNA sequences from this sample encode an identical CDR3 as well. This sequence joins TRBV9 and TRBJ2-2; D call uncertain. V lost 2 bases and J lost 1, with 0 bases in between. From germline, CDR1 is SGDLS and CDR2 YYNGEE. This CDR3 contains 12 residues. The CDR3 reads CASSVNTGELFF. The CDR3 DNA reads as TGTGCCAGCAGCGTGAACACCGGGGAGCTGTTTTTT.

CDR3 coding DNA: TGTGCCAGCAGCGCTATGACAGGGTCTAATTCACCCCTCCACTTT. Residues: CASSAMTGSNSPLHF. The rearrangement joins TRBV7-6 to TRBJ1-6; 7 bases agree with TRBD1. J lost 6 bases, V lost 5 bases, and 7 bases had no gene match. The CDR3 covers 15 residues. Germline CDR1 is SGHVS and CDR2 is FNYEAQ.

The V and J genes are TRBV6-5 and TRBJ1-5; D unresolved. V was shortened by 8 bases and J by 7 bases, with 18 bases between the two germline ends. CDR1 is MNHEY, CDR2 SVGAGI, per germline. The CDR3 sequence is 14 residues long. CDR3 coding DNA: TGTGCCAGCGCGACTGTTGGTCGCGGGCAGCCCCAGCATTTT. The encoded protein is CASATVGRGQPQHF.

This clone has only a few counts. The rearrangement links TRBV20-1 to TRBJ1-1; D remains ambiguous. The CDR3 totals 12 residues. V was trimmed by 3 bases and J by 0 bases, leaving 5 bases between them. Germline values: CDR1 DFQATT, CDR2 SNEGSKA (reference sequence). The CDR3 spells CSASTMNTEAFF. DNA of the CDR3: TGCAGTGCTAGTACAATGAACACTGAAGCTTTCTTT.

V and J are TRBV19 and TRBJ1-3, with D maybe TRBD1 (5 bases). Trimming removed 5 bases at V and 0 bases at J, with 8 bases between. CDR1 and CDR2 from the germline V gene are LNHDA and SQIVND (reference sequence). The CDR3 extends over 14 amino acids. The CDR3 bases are TGTGCCAGTAGTTGGGACTTCTCTGGAAACACCATATATTTT. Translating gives CASSWDFSGNTIYF. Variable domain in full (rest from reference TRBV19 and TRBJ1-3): DGGITQSPKYLFRKEGQNVTLSCEQNLNHDAMYWYRQDPGQGLRLIYYSQIVNDFQKGDIAEGYSVSREKKESFPLTVTSAQKNPTAFYLCASSWDFSGNTIYFGEGSWLTVV.

CDR3 in amino acids: CASSSPGTGWKDTDTQYF. CDR3 bases: TGTGCCAGCAGTTCTCCAGGGACAGGGTGGAAGGACACAGATACGCAGTATTTT. V is TRBV28 and J is TRBJ2-3, with TRBD1 matching 9 bases. After removal of 4 bases from V and 2 bases from J, the junction contained 13 bases not matched to a gene. CDR1 and CDR2 (germline): MDHEN, SYDVKM. The CDR3 runs to 18 residues.

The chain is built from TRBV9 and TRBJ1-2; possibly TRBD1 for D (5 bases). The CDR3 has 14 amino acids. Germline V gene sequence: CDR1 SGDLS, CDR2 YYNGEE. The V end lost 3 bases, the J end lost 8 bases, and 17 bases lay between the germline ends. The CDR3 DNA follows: TGTGCCAGCAGCGGAGATCTGGTAGGGGCCGGCTACACCTTC. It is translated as CASSGDLVGAGYTF.

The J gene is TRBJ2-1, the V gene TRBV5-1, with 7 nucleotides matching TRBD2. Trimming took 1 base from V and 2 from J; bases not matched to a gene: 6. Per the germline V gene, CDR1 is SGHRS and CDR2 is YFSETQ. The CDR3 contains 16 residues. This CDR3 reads CASSLLGREAYNEQFF. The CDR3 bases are TGCGCCAGCAGCTTGTTGGGGAGGGAAGCCTACAATGAGCAGTTCTTC.

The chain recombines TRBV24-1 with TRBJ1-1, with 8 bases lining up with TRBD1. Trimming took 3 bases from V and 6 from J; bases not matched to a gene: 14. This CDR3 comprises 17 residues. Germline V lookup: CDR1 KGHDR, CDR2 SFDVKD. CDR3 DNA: TGTGCCACCAGTGATAACCCGCGGACAGGGAAGGGACCTGAAGCTTTCTTT. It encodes CATSDNPRTGKGPEAFF.